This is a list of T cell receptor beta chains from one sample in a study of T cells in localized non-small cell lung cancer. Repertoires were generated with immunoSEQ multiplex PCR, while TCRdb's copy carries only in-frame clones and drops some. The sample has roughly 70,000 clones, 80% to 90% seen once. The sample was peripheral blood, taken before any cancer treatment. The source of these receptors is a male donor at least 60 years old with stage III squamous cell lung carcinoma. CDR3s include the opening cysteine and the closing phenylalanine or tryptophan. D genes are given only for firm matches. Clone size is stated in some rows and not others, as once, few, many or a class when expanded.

DNA: TGTGCCAGCAGCTTGGGCTCTAGCACAGATACGCAGTATTTT
CDR3: CASSLGSSTDTQYF
size: NA
V: TRBV5-8
J: TRBJ2-3
D: NA

DNA: TGCGCCAGCAGAAATACAGATACGCAGTATTTT
CDR3: CASRNTDTQYF
size: NA
V: TRBV5-1
J: TRBJ2-3
D: NA

DNA: TGTGCCACCAGCAGAGATCGGACAGCGGCGAGGACTGAAGCTTTCTTT
CDR3: CATSRDRTAARTEAFF
size: NA
V: TRBV15
J: TRBJ1-1
D: NA

DNA: TGCAGCGTTCGCGGCAGGCCCGCGGGCACTGAAGCTTTCTTT
CDR3: CSVRGRPAGTEAFF
size: NA
V: TRBV29-1
J: TRBJ1-1
D: NA

DNA: TGCGCCAGCAGCTTGGAGGTTAGGGGGATTTCACCCCTCCACTTT
CDR3: CASSLEVRGISPLHF
size: NA
V: TRBV5-1
J: TRBJ1-6
D: NA

DNA: TGTGCCAGCAGCAAGGGGACTTCAGATACGCAGTATTTT
CDR3: CASSKGTSDTQYF
size: NA
V: TRBV28
J: TRBJ2-3
D: NA

DNA: TGTGCCAGCAGCCCGACAGGGGGCGCGAATTCACCCCTCCACTTT
CDR3: CASSPTGGANSPLHF
size: once
V: TRBV7-2
J: TRBJ1-6
D: TRBD1

DNA: TGTGCCAGCAGTTATAGCGGGGGGGTGGCAGATACGCAGTATTTT
CDR3: CASSYSGGVADTQYF
size: NA
V: TRBV9
J: TRBJ2-3
D: TRBD2

DNA: TGTGCCAGCAGCTTAAGCGCCAGTGGGTCAACTAATGAAAAACTGTTTTTT
CDR3: CASSLSASGSTNEKLFF
size: NA
V: TRBV7-9
J: TRBJ1-4
D: NA

DNA: TGTGCCAGCAGTCAGGGGTGGAACACCGGGGAGCTGTTTTTT
CDR3: CASSQGWNTGELFF
size: NA
V: TRBV6-1
J: TRBJ2-2
D: NA

DNA: TGTGCCAGCAGCTTAGGCAGTGGAGGAGGTAGGAACAATCAGCCCCAGCATTTT
CDR3: CASSLGSGGGRNNQPQHF
size: NA
V: TRBV7-2
J: TRBJ1-5
D: NA

DNA: TGTGCCAGCAGGGGACAGGGGAAGAACACTGAAGCTTTCTTT
CDR3: CASRGQGKNTEAFF
size: NA
V: TRBV27
J: TRBJ1-1
D: TRBD1

DNA: TGTGCCAGCAGTTACTCCACCGACGTCTATGGCTACACCTTC
CDR3: CASSYSTDVYGYTF
size: NA
V: TRBV6-5
J: TRBJ1-2
D: NA

DNA: TGTGCCAGCAGCCTAGCGGGGGGGCAGGAGACCCAGTACTTC
CDR3: CASSLAGGQETQYF
size: NA
V: TRBV5-4
J: TRBJ2-5
D: TRBD2

DNA: TGTGCCAGCAGCCCCTCAACAGGAGGCCGGGGCACCGGGGAGCTGTTTTTT
CDR3: CASSPSTGGRGTGELFF
size: NA
V: TRBV4-2
J: TRBJ2-2
D: NA

DNA: TGTGCCAGCAGATACGGACAGTTGAACGCTGAAGCTTTCTTT
CDR3: CASRYGQLNAEAFF
size: NA
V: TRBV7-3
J: TRBJ1-1
D: NA

DNA: TGCGCCAGCAGCTTGCGGACTAGCGATACGCAGTATTTT
CDR3: CASSLRTSDTQYF
size: few
V: TRBV5-1
J: TRBJ2-3
D: TRBD2

DNA: TGTGCCTGGAGTCGAGCGGGGGGCGCCGGGGAGCTGTTTTTT
CDR3: CAWSRAGGAGELFF
size: NA
V: TRBV30
J: TRBJ2-2
D: TRBD2